This T cell receptor (beta chain) originates from a study of T cell repertoires in cytomegalovirus infection. Study as a whole: Use of recently identified HLA-C-restricted and well-studied HLA-B-restricted CMV epitopes was part of the study. Carrying CMV and the relevant HLA type showed in public TCR beta signatures.

From the reads, TCRdb called clonotypes with MiXCR, one entry per CDR3 protein. This table has about 310,000 distinct CDR3 sequences, roughly 25% appearing once. This CDR3 spans 18 amino acids. In germline, CDR1 is SGHTA, CDR2 FQGNSA. The trim removed 5 bases at V and 8 bases at J, leaving 15 bases unmatched. This clonotype was recorded many times. The antigen remains undetermined. The sample here was cultured PBMCs, taken from culture after CMV antigen stimulation. This TCR came from a human donor in good health (CMV status not recorded). Some clones in this sample may be carry-over from other donors' samples. This rearrangement joins TRBV7-2 to TRBJ2-1; TRBD2 agrees at 13 bases. CDR3 nucleotide sequence: TGTGCCAGCAGCACAAGTAAAAGACTAGCGGGAGGACGGGATGAGCAGTTCTTC. It specifies CASSTSKRLAGGRDEQFF.